The source of this TCR beta chain is a study of shared clonotypes between healthy human individuals. Sequenced by immunoSEQ multiplex PCR; TCRdb stores in-frame clones only, minus some. Of about 680,000 clones in the sample, around 90% were seen once. Terminally differentiated effector memory CD45RA+ cells were excluded from the naive CD8 cells, which were CD45RO-negative and positively selected for CCR7. V was shortened by 4 bases and J by 0 bases, with 13 bases between the two germline ends. CDR3 length: 16 residues. Per the germline V gene, CDR1 is SGDLS and CDR2 is YYNGEE. The source is a man aged 25-45 years in good health. V is TRBV9 and J is TRBJ1-4, with D uncertain. Source material: naive CD8+ T cells sorted from blood. Here the CDR3 reads CASSREVFATNEKLFF. In DNA, the CDR3 is TGTGCCAGCAGCCGAGAAGTCTTTGCAACTAATGAAAAACTGTTTTTT.